The next 24 T cell receptor beta chains were all read from a single sample in a study of cytomegalovirus exposure and HLA in healthy donors (dated by TCRdb to 2017 to 2019). Library preparation was by the immunoSEQ multiplex PCR assay. For the multiplex PCR, a mixture combining 60 forward primers for TCR Vbeta segments and 13 reverse primers for TCR Jbeta segments was used. Held by TCRdb, this immuneACCESS table contains in-frame sequences only and omits some clones. Under half of the omission traces to an unresolved V gene where checked; the cause of the rest is unknown. In all, the sample holds about 130,000 clones, and around 85% of those were seen once. The ten largest clones add up to less than 7% of the sample. The material sequenced was PBMCs. These receptors all stem from a woman aged 25 to 39 in good health and CMV-seropositive.

This chain connects TRBV18 to TRBJ1-1; D may be TRBD1 (5 bases). The CDR3 contains 13 residues. Germline-derived CDR1 and CDR2 are KGHSH and LQKENI. V lost 3 bases to trimming and J lost 3 bases, with 8 bases between them. For the CDR3, the DNA is TGTGCCAGCTCACCGGGAGGGGACACTGAAGCTTTCTTT. Its protein is CASSPGGDTEAFF. The full variable domain, its missing parts supplied by reference TRBV18 and TRBJ1-1, is NAGVMQNPRHLVRRRGQEARLRCSPMKGHSHVYWYRQLPEEGLKFMVYLQKENIIDESGMPKERFSAEFPKEGPSILRIQQVVRGDSAAYFCASSPGGDTEAFFGQGTRLTVV.

This chain links TRBV18 with TRBJ2-1; 10 nucleotides agree with TRBD2. V lost 5 bases, J lost 9 bases, and 7 bases stayed unmatched. This CDR3 is built from 14 residues. The germline V gene has CDR1 KGHSH and CDR2 LQKENI. CDR3 region: CASSSGLAKGEQFF. CDR3 in DNA: TGTGCCAGCTCATCGGGACTAGCGAAGGGTGAGCAGTTCTTC.

The chain joins TRBV6-1 to TRBJ2-3; D perhaps matches TRBD1 (6 bases). Between the trimmed V and J ends, which lost 5 bases and 4 bases, there was a span of 16 bases. The CDR3 has 15 amino acids. CDR1 is MNHNS and CDR2 is SASEGT in the germline V gene. The CDR3 spells CASSPPENRADTQYF. The CDR3 bases are TGTGCCAGCAGTCCCCCGGAGAACAGGGCAGATACGCAGTATTTT.

The chain joins TRBV7-9 to TRBJ2-7; possibly TRBD1 for D (6 bases). The length of the CDR3 is 14 residues. V dropped 5 bases and J dropped 7 bases, with 18 bases sitting between them. Germline CDR1 reads SEHNR; CDR2 reads FQNEAQ (reference sequence). CDR3 nucleotide sequence: TGTGCCAGCAGCCTATCAGGGACACCTTATGAGCAGTACTTC. Translation gives CASSLSGTPYEQYF.

The chain links TRBV27 to TRBJ2-7; 8 bases fit TRBD2. The CDR3 covers 12 residues. V was pared by 6 bases and J by 5 bases, with 3 bases of the junction left unmatched. The germline V gene has CDR1 MNHEY and CDR2 SMNVEV (reference sequence). The CDR3 sequence: CASSRGGHEQYF. As DNA, the CDR3 is TGTGCCAGCAGCCGGGGGGGACACGAGCAGTACTTC.

J is TRBJ1-4 and V is TRBV29-1; 7 bases match TRBD1. The V and J ends lost 3 bases and 0 bases, in that order; junction bases with no gene match: 1. Germline V gene lookup returns CDR1 SQVTM and CDR2 ANQGSEA. The CDR3 loop spans 14 amino acids. The CDR3 nucleotides read TGCAGCGTTGACACAGGGGCAACTAATGAAAAACTGTTTTTT. This codes for CSVDTGATNEKLFF.

The rearrangement links TRBV9 to TRBJ2-5, with 7 bases fitting TRBD1. The V gene's germline CDR1 is SGDLS and CDR2 YYNGEE. Trimming removed 6 bases from V and 2 bases from J; junction bases left unmatched: 10. The CDR3 has 15 amino acids. CDR3 DNA sequence: TGTGCCAGCACTGCGACAGGGTTCGATCAAGAGACCCAGTACTTC. Protein product: CASTATGFDQETQYF.

The chain joins TRBV5-1 to TRBJ2-1; TRBD2 might be the D (5 bases). CDR3 length: 12 residues. The V gene's germline CDR1 is SGHRS and CDR2 YFSETQ. The V and J ends lost 4 bases and 8 bases respectively, with 10 bases between them. The CDR3 region has the DNA TGCGCCAGCAGCCTGTGGGGAGATGAGCAGTTCTTC. Translation gives CASSLWGDEQFF.

The CDR3: CASSSRFNWGTGIAGNTIYF. CDR3 nucleotide sequence: TGTGCCAGCAGTTCCCGCTTTAATTGGGGGACAGGGATTGCTGGAAACACCATATATTTT. V and J are TRBV28 and TRBJ1-3; 9 bases agree with TRBD1. The V gene end was trimmed by 4 bases and the J gene end by 2 bases; junction bases not matched to a gene: 18. CDR1 and CDR2 (germline): MDHEN, SYDVKM. The CDR3 spans 20 residues.

This chain uses TRBV2 with TRBJ2-1; 9 nucleotides match TRBD1. The germline CDR1 and CDR2 sequences are SNHLY and FYNNEI. The CDR3 loop spans 13 amino acids. The J segment lost 5 bases and the V segment lost 9 bases, leaving 5 bases of the junction unmatched. The CDR3 nucleotides are TGTGCCAGGGGACAGGGCACCAACAATGAGCAGTTCTTC. Its protein is CARGQGTNNEQFF.

DNA for the CDR3: TGCGCCAGCAGCTTGGTAGGGACAGGGGGGGGAGACGAGCAGTACTTC. It is translated as CASSLVGTGGGDEQYF. The chain joins TRBV5-1 to TRBJ2-7; 11 bases fit TRBD1. Germline-derived CDR1 and CDR2 are SGHRS and YFSETQ. Trimming at V came to 0 bases and at J to 5 bases, leaving 7 bases not matched to a gene. CDR3 length: 16 amino acids.

J is TRBJ2-7 and V is TRBV28; TRBD1 might be the D (5 bases). This CDR3 contains 14 residues. CDR1 MDHEN and CDR2 SYDVKM come from the germline V gene. V dropped 4 bases and J dropped 2 bases, with 12 bases sitting between them. CDR3 amino acids: CASSWGRVAYEQYF. CDR3 bases: TGTGCCAGCAGTTGGGGCAGGGTCGCCTACGAGCAGTACTTC.

The chain links TRBV19 to TRBJ2-1, with 10 positions matching TRBD2. V lost 2 bases, J lost 7 bases, and 2 bases stayed unmatched. This CDR3 comprises 14 residues. The V gene's germline CDR1 is LNHDA and CDR2 SQIVND (reference sequence). CDR3 nucleotide sequence: TGTGCCAGTAGTATACTAGCGGGAGTAAATGAGCAGTTCTTC. This sequence encodes CASSILAGVNEQFF.

The chain links TRBV18 to TRBJ1-3; no clear D gene. The ends were cut back, 2 bases at V and 2 bases at J, with 4 bases in the middle. CDR1 is KGHSH and CDR2 is LQKENI in the germline V gene. The CDR3 consists of 13 residues. CDR3 loop: CASSPGPGNTIYF. The CDR3 DNA reads TGTGCCAGCTCACCAGGGCCTGGAAACACCATATATTTT.

This clone appeared a few times. The chain couples TRBV11-2 to TRBJ1-6; 7 positions match TRBD1. Germline CDR1 is SGHAT and CDR2 is FQNNGV. The CDR3 is 13 amino acids. Germline trimming cut 5 bases from V and 9 bases from J; bases unmatched to any gene: 4. CDR3 loop: CASSLGTASPLHF. DNA of the CDR3: TGTGCCAGCAGCCTAGGGACAGCTTCACCCCTCCACTTT.

The rearrangement joins TRBV5-1 to TRBJ2-2, with D possibly being TRBD2 (6 bases). The CDR3 spans 14 residues. The V end was cut by 0 bases, the J end by 6 bases, with 9 bases between. CDR1 SGHRS and CDR2 YFSETQ come from the germline V gene. In nucleotides, the CDR3 is TGCGCCAGCAGCTTGGCGGCGGGGCCCGGGGAGCTGTTTTTT. Protein: CASSLAAGPGELFF.

The chain recombines TRBV6-5 with TRBJ2-3, with D possibly being TRBD2 (6 bases). Trimming stripped 4 bases from V and 1 base from J, with 12 bases between. CDR1 is MNHEY and CDR2 is SVGAGI in the germline V gene. This CDR3 comprises 15 residues. This chain's CDR3 is CASSFSGSGTDTQYF. For the CDR3, the DNA is TGTGCCAGCAGTTTTAGCGGAAGCGGCACAGATACGCAGTATTTT.

The V call is TRBV2, the J call TRBJ2-3, with D hard to call. The CDR3 contains 14 residues. Germline values: CDR1 SNHLY, CDR2 FYNNEI. The germline V and J ends were trimmed by 3 bases and 0 bases, with 7 bases remaining between them. CDR3 amino acids: CASSELESTDTQYF. CDR3 in DNA: TGTGCCAGCAGTGAGCTAGAAAGCACAGATACGCAGTATTTT.

Worth noting for this clone: A junction boundary mismatches the germline segment, possibly from a read error. The same CDR3 is also encoded by other DNA sequences in this sample. The chain couples TRBV5-1 to TRBJ1-1; 7 bases map to TRBD1. In germline, CDR1 is SGHRS, CDR2 YFSETQ. This CDR3 has 15 amino acids. The CDR3 is CASSSTGSGNTEAFF. CDR3 in DNA: TGCGCCAGCAGCTCGACAGGGTCGGGGAACACTGAAGCCTTCTTT.

The chain uses TRBV6-5 and TRBJ1-1; D is perhaps TRBD1 (5 bases). The CDR3 loop spans 14 amino acids. Germline V gene sequence: CDR1 MNHEY, CDR2 SVGAGI. Between the trimmed V and J ends, which lost 2 bases and 7 bases, there was a span of 14 bases. This CDR3 reads CASSYAGKGREAFF. CDR3 nucleotide sequence: TGTGCCAGCAGTTACGCGGGGAAGGGGCGTGAAGCTTTCTTT.

The chain carries TRBV9 and TRBJ2-1, with 8 positions matching TRBD2. CDR3 length: 17 amino acids. After removal of 3 bases from V and 7 bases from J, the junction contained 15 bases not matched to a gene. Germline V CDR1 and CDR2: SGDLS, YYNGEE. The CDR3 protein is CASSATRAGGLRNEQFF. Here the CDR3 DNA reads TGTGCCAGCAGCGCAACCAGGGCGGGGGGACTAAGGAATGAGCAGTTCTTC. The full variable domain, its missing parts supplied by reference TRBV9 and TRBJ2-1, is DSGVTQTPKHLITATGQRVTLRCSPRSGDLSVYWYQQSLDQGLQFLIQYYNGEERAKGNILERFSAQQFPDLHSELNLSSLELGDSALYFCASSATRAGGLRNEQFFGPGTRLTVL.

This clone was recorded only once. The chain links TRBV29-1 to TRBJ2-7; possible D gene TRBD2, 5 bases. From germline, CDR1 is SQVTM and CDR2 ANQGSEA. V was pared by 5 bases and J by 0 bases, with 11 bases between. This CDR3 has 13 amino acids. The CDR3 DNA is TGCAGCGTTTTCCCGGGAAGCTCCTACGAGCAGTACTTC. Translation: CSVFPGSSYEQYF.

This clone is a singleton in its sample. The genes are TRBV10-3 and TRBJ2-1; no definite D call. Trimming cost V 3 bases and J 0 bases, with 6 bases left between them. The V gene's germline CDR1 is ENHRY and CDR2 SYGVKD. The CDR3 consists of 14 residues. CDR3 region: CAISDGFSYNEQFF. The CDR3 region has the DNA TGTGCCATCAGTGACGGGTTCTCCTACAATGAGCAGTTCTTC.

The chain is built from TRBV6-6 and TRBJ1-2, with D possibly TRBD1 on 6 matching bases. Trimming stripped 6 bases from V and 7 bases from J, with 15 bases between. The CDR3 length is 13 residues. Germline-derived CDR1 and CDR2 are MNHNY and SVGAGI (reference sequence). The CDR3 protein is CASSSGQLTGYTF. CDR3 bases: TGTGCCAGCAGCTCCGGACAGCTCACTGGCTACACCTTC.